This TCR beta chain is from a study of TIL therapy for anti-PD-1-resistant metastatic lung cancer. About the study: Median patient age was approximately 58, ranging roughly 38-85 years.

V was cut by 4 bases and J by 7 bases, with 5 bases left in between. The CDR3 extends over 11 amino acids. Germline values: CDR1 LNHDA, CDR2 SQIVND (reference sequence). The time point was: pre-treatment sample, taken before nivolumab and TIL therapy. Tumor tissue came from excised metastases, mostly pleural nodules or supraclavicular lymph nodes. Sequencing used immunoSEQ v3. Sequencing was performed with immunoSEQ multiplex PCR; in TCRdb, only in-frame clones are kept and a portion is missing. This sample has approximately 87,000 clones; less than 70% occur once, and the top ten carry roughly 9.8%. V usage is TRBV19 and J usage is TRBJ2-4; D gene uncertain. Material: tumor tissue, obtained at baseline. The source is a person between 30 and 79 years old with non-small cell lung cancer. CDR3 sequence: CASSTLNIQYF. As DNA, the CDR3 is TGTGCCAGTAGTACCCTTAACATTCAGTACTTC.